This T cell receptor beta chain was recorded in a study of T cells expressing NK-cell markers (dated by TCRdb to about 2020). At the level of the whole study: In sorted CD3+CD56+NKG2C+, CD3+CD56+NKG2C- and CD3+CD56-NKG2C+ T-cell subsets from eight or nine donors, TCR beta-chain repertoires were profiled. Of the eight sequenced donors, seven were found to be HCMV-seropositive and one was found to be HCMV-seronegative. Randomly selected healthy volunteers, three men and five women, were used as the eight sequenced donors. Sequencing of the libraries produced 2 x 150 bp reads on Illumina HiSeq 2000/2500, MiSeq or NextSeq. Findings and caveats that apply to the study as a whole: Those dominant clonotypes were again the most abundant among CD3+CD56-NKG2C+ cells in a handful of donors, at roughly 25-65%. Whether the expanded NKG2C-expressing T cell clones were specific for HCMV antigens remained unclear. In a handful of donors, the dominant CD3+CD56+NKG2C+ clonotypes ranked among the top 10 CD8+ clonotypes, making up roughly 1.0-7.0% of CD8+ T cells.

About this clonotype itself: Its antigen is still unknown.

HCMV-specific IgG was detected in serum with a commercial ELISA kit to determine HCMV serostatus. Peripheral blood mononuclear cells were isolated from blood by Ficoll density gradient centrifugation. The CDR3 sequence holds 14 residues, the cysteine and phenylalanine included. No DNA sequence was recorded. In the germline V gene, CDR1 corresponds to SNHLY and CDR2 to FYNNEI. The data were produced on an Illumina HiSeq 2000. TCR beta cDNA libraries were prepared using 5'RACE template switching, which introduced a universal primer site and unique molecular identifiers. Synthesis of cDNA was primed from the TCR beta constant segment and was followed by two consecutive PCR amplification steps. In the original analysis: MIGEC was used to demultiplex reads and group the reads by UMI, and MiTCR was used to assemble and quantify clonotypes. Only TCR cDNA sequences supported by at least two reads were kept to exclude erroneous sequences. Downstream repertoire analysis used the tcR package, and clonotypes were matched across fractions by CDR3 nucleotide sequence plus V segment. VDJmatch was used to annotate antigen specificity against VDJdb, with one amino acid substitution allowed in CDR3. Based on TCRdb reprocessing of the reads, there is one entry per CDR3 protein sequence, and DNA is missing. The V and J calls and clone size come from TCRdb's table, not from the authors' own analysis. The record for this sample contains 350,000 to 450,000 distinct CDR3 sequences. Of the sample, roughly 5.4% is held by the ten largest clones.

Recombination connected TRBV2 to TRBJ2-3. The receptor comes from a man aged 18-75 years in good health. What was sequenced was blood T cells: a sorted CD56 or NKG2C T cell subset, CD4+ or CD8+ T cells, or bulk PBMC T cells (not recorded which). The CDR3 loop reads CASSAGRSTDTQYF.